The 15 T cell receptor beta chains below were found in one sample sequenced in a study of blood T cell repertoires in COVID-19. Here immunoSEQ multiplex PCR was the method, and the copy in TCRdb shows in-frame clones only, minus some. The data hold around 130,000 clones, with less than 90% observed a single time. The specimen was peripheral blood. The source of these receptors is a man in his fifties or sixties with acute or convalescent COVID-19.

V usage is TRBV19 and J usage is TRBJ1-4, with TRBD1 matching 7 bases. This CDR3 region has 12 residues. Germline V lookup: CDR1 LNHDA, CDR2 SQIVND (reference sequence). V lost 9 bases, J lost 4 bases, and 2 bases stayed unmatched. CDR3 in amino acids: CASNRGNEKLFF. CDR3 DNA sequence: TGTGCCAGCAACAGGGGTAATGAAAAACTGTTTTTT.

The sample holds a few counts of this clone. The chain is built from TRBV5-5 and TRBJ2-2; no clear D gene. Trimming stripped 3 bases from V and 0 bases from J, with 6 bases between. CDR3 length equals 14 residues. CDR1 and CDR2 (germline): SGHKS, YYEKEE (reference sequence). CDR3 coding DNA: TGTGCCAGCAGCTCCACAGCGAACACCGGGGAGCTGTTTTTT. Its protein product is CASSSTANTGELFF.

The V gene is TRBV28, the J gene TRBJ2-2, with 8 positions matching TRBD2. Germline V gene lookup returns CDR1 MDHEN and CDR2 SYDVKM. The CDR3 has 18 amino acids. V gave up 3 bases and J gave up 2 bases; unmatched junction bases: 11. The CDR3 is CASSLPLVAGGNTGELFF. In nucleotides, the CDR3 is TGTGCCAGCAGTTTGCCCCTCGTTGCGGGAGGAAACACCGGGGAGCTGTTTTTT.

V and J are TRBV5-1 and TRBJ2-7, with TRBD1 as a possible D gene (5 bases). There are 16 residues in the CDR3. CDR1 and CDR2 from the germline V gene are SGHRS and YFSETQ. V was shortened by 0 bases and J by 0 bases, with 13 bases between the two germline ends. Written as DNA, the CDR3 is TGCGCCAGCAGCTTGGCCTGGACACAGAGCTCCTACGAGCAGTACTTC. Amino acid sequence: CASSLAWTQSSYEQYF.

The chain joins TRBV7-8 to TRBJ2-1; no reliable D call. This CDR3 is 14 amino acids long. Trimming took off 7 bases at V and 5 bases at J, with 15 bases between the two ends. Germline V gene lookup returns CDR1 SGHVS and CDR2 FQNEAQ. CDR3 coding DNA: TGTGCCAGCAAAGCTAGTACGGCGAACAATGAGCAGTTCTTC. The encoded protein is CASKASTANNEQFF.

The chain employs TRBV6-4 and TRBJ1-5; D gene ambiguous. Germline-derived CDR1 and CDR2 are MRHNA and SNTAGT. The germline V and J ends were trimmed by 4 bases and 5 bases, with 12 bases remaining between them. The CDR3 extends over 14 amino acids. The CDR3, as DNA: TGTGCCAGCAGTGCCTATTCCGGGGATCAGCCCCAGCATTTT. Protein sequence: CASSAYSGDQPQHF.

In nucleotides, the CDR3 is TGTGCCAGTAGTAACCGGGACAGGGGAGGGAATACGCAGTATTTT. As protein: CASSNRDRGGNTQYF. The chain links TRBV19 to TRBJ2-3, with TRBD1 matching 10 bases. Germline assignment: CDR1 LNHDA and CDR2 SQIVND (reference sequence). The CDR3 covers 15 residues. The V segment lost 4 bases and the J segment 7 bases; nucleotides outside the gene matches: 8. Full variable domain (remainder filled in from reference TRBV19 and TRBJ2-3): DGGITQSPKYLFRKEGQNVTLSCEQNLNHDAMYWYRQDPGQGLRLIYYSQIVNDFQKGDIAEGYSVSREKKESFPLTVTSAQKNPTAFYLCASSNRDRGGNTQYFGPGTRLTVL.

This chain joins TRBV24-1 and TRBJ2-5; 7 positions match TRBD1. The CDR3 has 16 amino acids. The J segment lost 2 bases and the V segment lost 1 base, leaving 6 bases of the junction unmatched. Germline CDR1 reads KGHDR; CDR2 reads SFDVKD. The CDR3 region has the DNA TGTGCCACCAGTGATTTTGGGACAGAATTACAAGAGACCCAGTACTTC. Translated: CATSDFGTELQETQYF.

The J gene is TRBJ2-3, the V gene TRBV4-1; 12 bases line up with TRBD2. V trimming: 7 bases; J trimming: 1 base; junction bases outside the gene matches: 3. The CDR3 runs to 15 residues. CDR1 is MGHRA and CDR2 is YSYEKL in the germline V gene. The chain's CDR3 is CASKGLAGRTDTQYF. CDR3 nucleotide sequence: TGCGCCAGCAAAGGACTAGCGGGACGCACAGATACGCAGTATTTT.

The chain uses TRBV3-1 (or the pseudogene TRBV3-2) and TRBJ2-2; the D gene is possibly TRBD1 (5 bases). The CDR3 is 15 residues long. V was cut by 1 base and J by 2 bases, with 8 bases left in between. Germline CDR1 LGHDT, CDR2 YNNKEL (reference sequence). In DNA form, the CDR3 reads TGTGCCAGCAGCCAAGGGACAAGAAACACCGGGGAGCTGTTTTTT. Translation: CASSQGTRNTGELFF.

The chain's CDR3 is CAWRVSGNSYNEQFF. The CDR3 bases are TGTGCCTGGAGGGTGTCCGGGAACTCCTACAATGAGCAGTTCTTC. The chain combines TRBV30 with TRBJ2-1; possibly TRBD2 for D (5 bases). The length of the CDR3 is 15 residues. Germline CDR1 reads GTSNPN; CDR2 reads SVGIG (reference sequence). V lost 3 bases to trimming and J lost 0 bases, with 12 bases between them.

In DNA, the CDR3 is TGTGCCAGTAGGACCGGACAGAAACGAAATGAAAAACTGTTTTTT. Protein: CASRTGQKRNEKLFF. The chain recombines TRBV19 with TRBJ1-4, with D perhaps matching TRBD1 (6 bases). V dropped 6 bases and J dropped 5 bases, with 16 bases sitting between them. From germline, CDR1 is LNHDA and CDR2 SQIVND (reference sequence). CDR3 length: 15 amino acids.

J is TRBJ1-6 and V is TRBV18; D is uncertain. CDR1 is KGHSH, CDR2 LQKENI, per germline. V was trimmed by 2 bases and J by 5 bases, leaving 13 bases between them. This CDR3 is 16 amino acids long. CDR3 DNA: TGTGCCAGCTCACCATTGAGTCTTCCGAATAATTCACCCCTCCACTTT. It encodes CASSPLSLPNNSPLHF.

The J gene is TRBJ1-2, the V gene TRBV5-1, with D maybe TRBD1 (6 bases). V dropped 0 bases and J dropped 5 bases, with 14 bases sitting between them. The CDR3 has 15 residues. Germline V gene lookup returns CDR1 SGHRS and CDR2 YFSETQ. CDR3: CASSLDTGSLYGYTF. In DNA form, the CDR3 reads TGCGCCAGCAGCTTGGATACAGGGTCACTATATGGCTACACCTTC.

V usage is TRBV9 and J usage is TRBJ2-5; 9 nucleotides align to TRBD1. With V trimmed by 3 bases and J by 4 bases, 4 bases remained unmatched. The CDR3 sequence is 14 residues long. Germline V gives CDR1 SGDLS, CDR2 YYNGEE. CDR3 sequence: CASSDTGGGETQYF. In nucleotides, the CDR3 is TGTGCCAGCAGCGACACAGGGGGCGGAGAGACCCAGTACTTC.